This TCR beta chain was identified during a study of T-cell memory formation after mild COVID-19 (dated by TCRdb to the early 2020s). About the study as a whole: Most TCR sequence clusters were specific to one of the two donors. Longitudinal TCRalpha and TCRbeta repertoire sequencing tracked T-cell clones expanding and contracting after mild COVID-19 in a couple of donors. Two young, previously healthy adult volunteers, one female and one male, were included in the cohort.

PBMCs were isolated by Ficoll-Paque density gradient centrifugation. The data were produced on an Illumina NovaSeq 6000. Using 5'RACE with constant-segment primers, TCRalpha and TCRbeta cDNA libraries were constructed, with sample barcodes and unique molecular identifiers added in the process. Trizol reagent was used to extract RNA from every sample. Amplification of the libraries took two PCR steps, and the second step added a second sample barcode plus Illumina TruSeq adapters. The libraries were sequenced on an Illumina NovaSeq using 2 x 150 bp paired-end reads. The authors processed their data as follows. The reads were demultiplexed and collapsed into UMI-guided consensus sequences using migec v1.2.7. Using mixcr v2.1.11, UMI consensuses were aligned to TRA and TRB V and J templates and then assembled into clonotypes. Clonotypes were classified as expanded or contracted when called significant by both edgeR and NoisET, with noise models trained on biological replicates. For edgeR calls, a false discovery rate-adjusted p below 0.01 and a log2 fold-change threshold of 1 were applied. As an exploratory analysis of dynamics, max-normalized trajectories of the 1000 most abundant clonotypes were examined by PCA with hierarchical clustering. The CD4 or CD8 phenotype of responding clones was assigned using the separately sequenced CD4+ and CD8+ repertoires. TCRdb redid the processing of the public reads, applying fastp at Q25 and MiXCR, and retained in-frame beta chains. Each CDR3 protein gets just one entry, which takes the most common genes and DNA from the rows behind it. The V and J calls reflect TCRdb's pipeline rather than the authors' work. Within this sample are over 400,000 distinct CDR3 sequences, with 20% to 25% of them counted one time only. Jointly, the top ten make up around 13% of the sample.

General study outcomes and caveats: The study covered only a couple of mild cases, and larger cohorts including severe cases with pre-infection samples were considered necessary. The second-wave clones that peaked on day 37 were not confirmed to be SARS-CoV-2 specific. Contracting CD4+ clones turned up mainly in the CM and EM memory subsets, whereas EMRA was where CD8+ clones were enriched. Some responding clones were detected in pre-infection memory, which suggested that pre-existing cross-reactive memory T cells had joined the SARS-CoV-2 response. Balanced CD4/CD8 phenotypes were observed for clones contracting from day 15 to 85, whereas a bias towards CD4+ was observed for a second wave of clones expanding from day 15 to 37.

CDR1 DFQATT and CDR2 SNEGSKA were looked up in the germline V gene (reference sequence). Here V drops 3 bases and J drops 12 bases, and the junction holds 7 bases not matched to any gene. The CDR3 numbers 12 residues from cysteine through phenylalanine. CDR3 DNA is the only sequence kept; it has 36 bases, read in frame from the first base. This clonotype has just a few counts. Which antigen it targets is not known. Nothing much larger sits one base from this clone, and base qualities are not available. This receptor chain uses TRBV20-1 and TRBJ2-1, with 8 bases in between that match TRBD1. The sequence was collected from an adult woman who had mild COVID-19 (a few samples of this study predate the infection). The sample titles of this study are shuffled in the database, so cell type and time point are left out; the donor was told from shared clones. Sequencing was performed on PBMCs or a T cell subset sorted from them (not recorded which). The CDR3 protein: CSASQLGQGQFF. The nucleotide sequence reads as follows: TGCAGTGCTAGTCAATTAGGACAGGGGCAGTTCTTC.